Included here is one T cell receptor beta chain sequence, with context. Its antigen is not known. These data are taken from a study of shared clonotypes between healthy human individuals. The overall study: Each donor contributed plates that comprised three CD4 naive, three CD4 memory, two CD8 naive and one CD8 memory.

Terminally differentiated effector memory CD45RA+ cells were excluded by CCR7 positive selection of CD45RO-negative cells. Donors included only healthy HIV-negative adults lacking recent acute infections or vaccinations. The study's findings and limits: Relative to their counterparts shared across all four donors, non-shared clonotypes exhibited diminished generation probabilities.

Looked up from germline, CDR1 is SEHNR and CDR2 is FQNEAQ (reference sequence). This CDR3 is built from 15 residues. The V end was cut by 5 bases, the J end by 3 bases, with 13 bases between. For sorted subsets, roughly 210 ng DNA per replicate equaled about 31,000 T cell genomes. Assay: immunoSEQ multiplex PCR; the TCRdb copy retains only in-frame clones and omits some. The repertoire has over 2,000,000 clones, around 95% of them found once; the top ten carry less than 2%. The TCR was taken from a young man in good health. Some clones in this sample may be carry-over from other donors' samples. The V and J genes are TRBV7-9 and TRBJ1-4; the D is unclear. The specimen was naive CD8+ T cells from PBMCs. The CDR3 region is CASSTRLRANEKLFF. As DNA, the CDR3 is TGTGCCAGCAGCACCCGACTGCGGGCTAATGAAAAACTGTTTTTT.